This T cell receptor beta chain was obtained from a study of beta chain features in type 1 diabetes. General study findings and limits: More deletions and fewer insertions at VDJ junctions were seen in type 1 diabetes patients. A PCR bias possibly favoring shorter templates would apply equally to patients and controls.

Via the markers CD45RO/CCR7/CD25/CD127/CD95/CD27, stem cell-like memory, regulatory, central memory and naive CD4+ cells were sorted. Sorting produced populations that all topped 98% purity. Ten or more counts support this clone. The antigen remains undetermined. Other DNA sequences within the sample encode an identical CDR3. CDR3 length equals 15 residues. Deletions cut 1 base from V and 3 bases from J, with 15 bases between. Looked up from germline, CDR1 is GTSNPN and CDR2 is SVGIG (reference sequence). Expressed TCRB transcripts were sequenced after all isolated RNA was converted to cDNA. Profiling relied on immunoSEQ multiplex PCR, and the TCRdb table lists in-frame clones only, not all of them. The repertoire holds 200,000 to 250,000 clones, with 25% to 30% as singletons.

The clonotype comes from a man aged 25 to 40 in good health. Sample: central memory CD4+ T cells from blood. This chain connects TRBV30 to TRBJ1-1, with D unclear. The CDR3: CAWSGTATLYTEAFF. The CDR3 bases are TGTGCCTGGAGTGGGACGGCGACTCTTTACACTGAAGCTTTCTTT. Looking up the rest from reference TRBV30 and TRBJ1-1 gives the full variable domain: SQTIHQWPATLVQPVGSPLSLECTVEGTSNPNLYWYRQAAGRGLQLLFYSVGIGQISSEVPQNLSASRPQDRQFILSSKKLLLSDSGFYLCAWSGTATLYTEAFFGQGTRLTVV.